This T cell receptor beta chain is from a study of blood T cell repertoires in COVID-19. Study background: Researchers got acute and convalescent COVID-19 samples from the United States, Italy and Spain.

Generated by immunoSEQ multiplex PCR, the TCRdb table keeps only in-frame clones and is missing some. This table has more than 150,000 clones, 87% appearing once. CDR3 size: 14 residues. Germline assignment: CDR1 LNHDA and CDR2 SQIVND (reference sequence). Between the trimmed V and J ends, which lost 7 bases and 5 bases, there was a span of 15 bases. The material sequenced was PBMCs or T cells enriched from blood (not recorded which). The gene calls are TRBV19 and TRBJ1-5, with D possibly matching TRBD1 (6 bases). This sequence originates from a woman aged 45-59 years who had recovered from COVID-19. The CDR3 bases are TGTGCCAGTACTTCAGGGGAGTTTCATCAGCCCCAGCATTTT. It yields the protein CASTSGEFHQPQHF.